The clone carrying this TCR beta chain was seen a handful of times. V was clipped by 3 bases and J by 8 bases, with 16 bases between them. The CDR3 sequence is 14 residues long. KT2, a clone with a known TCR, was spiked into unfractionated PBMC. Each cDNA got a UMI-containing oligo ligated at its 3' end. The first PCR ran roughly 4 cycles with an equimolar RC1.1 and RC1.2 beta primer mix. TCRdb recomputed calls from the UMI-ligation and nested PCR reads with MiXCR, one row per CDR3 protein. The data show 25,000 to 35,000 distinct CDR3 sequences, around a tenth seen once. The data stem from a study of quantifying T cell responses using KT2 cells. Overall study context: TCR alpha and beta constant-region primers primed reverse transcription of RNA.

This chain links TRBV12-3 or TRBV12-4 with TRBJ1-2; no firm D call. This sequence originates from a human donor. The sequencing input was PBMCs spiked with cells of the T cell clone KT2. CDR3 sequence (DNA): TGTGCCAGCAGTTTCGGCGTCGAAGGAAACGGCTACACCTTC. As protein: CASSFGVEGNGYTF.